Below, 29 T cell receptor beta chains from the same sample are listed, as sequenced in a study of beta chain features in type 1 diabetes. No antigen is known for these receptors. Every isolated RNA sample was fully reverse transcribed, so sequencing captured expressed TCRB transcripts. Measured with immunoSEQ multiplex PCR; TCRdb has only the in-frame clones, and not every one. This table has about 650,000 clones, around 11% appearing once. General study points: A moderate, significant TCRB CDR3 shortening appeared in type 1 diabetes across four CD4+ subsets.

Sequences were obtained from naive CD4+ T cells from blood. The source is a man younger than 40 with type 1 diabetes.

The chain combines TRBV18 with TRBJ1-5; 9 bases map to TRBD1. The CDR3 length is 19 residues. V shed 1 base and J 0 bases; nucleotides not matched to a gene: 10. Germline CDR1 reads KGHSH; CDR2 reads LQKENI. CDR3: CASSPRGQGTTYSNQPQHF. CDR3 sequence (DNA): TGTGCCAGCTCACCACGCGGACAGGGGACCACTTATAGCAATCAGCCCCAGCATTTT.

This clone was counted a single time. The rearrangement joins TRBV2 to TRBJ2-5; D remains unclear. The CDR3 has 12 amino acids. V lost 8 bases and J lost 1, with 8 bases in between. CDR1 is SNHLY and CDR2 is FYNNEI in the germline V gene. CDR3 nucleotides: TGTGCCAGCGCGAGGCTCCAAGAGACCCAGTACTTC. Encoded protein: CASARLQETQYF.

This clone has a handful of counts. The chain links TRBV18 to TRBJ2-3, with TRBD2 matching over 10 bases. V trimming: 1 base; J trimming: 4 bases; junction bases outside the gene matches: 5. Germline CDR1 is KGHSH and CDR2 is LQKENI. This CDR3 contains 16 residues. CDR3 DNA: TGTGCCAGCTCACCACGGTTAGCGGGGGGTCCAGATACGCAGTATTTT. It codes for CASSPRLAGGPDTQYF.

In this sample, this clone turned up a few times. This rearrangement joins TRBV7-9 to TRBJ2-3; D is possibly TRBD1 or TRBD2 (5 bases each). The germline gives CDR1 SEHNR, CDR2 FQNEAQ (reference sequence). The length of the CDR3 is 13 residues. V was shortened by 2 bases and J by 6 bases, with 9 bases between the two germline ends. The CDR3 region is CASSLLGEDTQYF. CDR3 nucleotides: TGTGCCAGCAGCTTATTAGGGGAGGATACGCAGTATTTT.

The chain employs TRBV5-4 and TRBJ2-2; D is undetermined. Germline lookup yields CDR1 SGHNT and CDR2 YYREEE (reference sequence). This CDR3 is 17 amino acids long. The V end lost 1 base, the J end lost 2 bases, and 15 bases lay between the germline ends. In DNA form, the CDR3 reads TGTGCCAGCAGCTTGAGTCTAGTCACAGTAAACACCGGGGAGCTGTTTTTT. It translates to CASSLSLVTVNTGELFF.

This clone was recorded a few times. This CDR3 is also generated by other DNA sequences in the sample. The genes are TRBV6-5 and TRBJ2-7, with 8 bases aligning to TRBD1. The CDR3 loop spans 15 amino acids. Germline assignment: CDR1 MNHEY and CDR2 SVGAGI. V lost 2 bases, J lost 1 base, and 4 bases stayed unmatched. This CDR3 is CASSYLTGGSYEQYF. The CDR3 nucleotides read TGTGCCAGCAGTTACCTCACAGGGGGGTCCTACGAGCAGTACTTC.

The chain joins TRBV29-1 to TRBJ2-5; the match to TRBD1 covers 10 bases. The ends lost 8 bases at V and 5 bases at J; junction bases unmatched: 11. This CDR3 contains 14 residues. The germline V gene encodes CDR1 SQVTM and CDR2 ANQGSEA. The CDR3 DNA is TGCAGCACCGGGACAGGGGCGATTCGGGAGACCCAGTACTTC. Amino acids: CSTGTGAIRETQYF. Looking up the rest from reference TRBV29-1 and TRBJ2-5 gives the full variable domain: SAVISQKPSRDICQRGTSLTIQCQVDSQVTMMFWYRQQPGQSLTLIATANQGSEATYESGFVIDKFPISRPNLTFSTLTVSNMSPEDSSIYLCSTGTGAIRETQYFGPGTRLLVL.

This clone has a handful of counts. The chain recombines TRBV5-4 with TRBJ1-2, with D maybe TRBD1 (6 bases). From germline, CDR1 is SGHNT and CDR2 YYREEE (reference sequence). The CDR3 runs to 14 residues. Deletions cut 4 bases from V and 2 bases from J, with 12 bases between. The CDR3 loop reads CASSHWTANYGYTF. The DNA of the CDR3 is TGTGCCAGCAGCCACTGGACAGCCAACTATGGCTACACCTTC.

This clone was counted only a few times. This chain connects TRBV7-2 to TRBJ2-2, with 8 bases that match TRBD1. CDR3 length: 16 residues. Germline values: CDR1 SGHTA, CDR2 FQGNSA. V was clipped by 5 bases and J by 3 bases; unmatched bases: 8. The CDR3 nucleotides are TGTGCCAGCAGCGAACCCGACAGGGGATACACCGGGGAGCTGTTTTTT. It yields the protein CASSEPDRGYTGELFF.

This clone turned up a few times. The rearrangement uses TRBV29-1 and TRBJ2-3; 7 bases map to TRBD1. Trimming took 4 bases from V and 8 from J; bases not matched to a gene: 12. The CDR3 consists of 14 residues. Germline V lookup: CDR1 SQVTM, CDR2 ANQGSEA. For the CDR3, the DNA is TGCAGCGTTGCCGGGACAGCCAGCGTTGGTACGCAGTATTTT. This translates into CSVAGTASVGTQYF.

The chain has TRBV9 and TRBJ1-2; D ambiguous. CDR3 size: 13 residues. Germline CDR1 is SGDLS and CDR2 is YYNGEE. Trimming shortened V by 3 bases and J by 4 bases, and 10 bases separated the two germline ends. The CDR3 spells CASSGPGPYGYTF. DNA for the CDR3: TGTGCCAGCAGCGGACCCGGTCCCTATGGCTACACCTTC.

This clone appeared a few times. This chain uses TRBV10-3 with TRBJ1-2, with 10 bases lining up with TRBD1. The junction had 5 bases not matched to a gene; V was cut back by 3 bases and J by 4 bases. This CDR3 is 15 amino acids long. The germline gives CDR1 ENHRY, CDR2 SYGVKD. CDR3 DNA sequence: TGTGCCATCAGTGAAGGACAGGGGGAGGCCTATGGCTACACCTTC. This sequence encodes CAISEGQGEAYGYTF.

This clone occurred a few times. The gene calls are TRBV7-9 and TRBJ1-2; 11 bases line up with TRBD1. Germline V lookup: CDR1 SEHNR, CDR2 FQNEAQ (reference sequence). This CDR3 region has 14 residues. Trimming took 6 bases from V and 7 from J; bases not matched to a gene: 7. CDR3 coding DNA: TGTGCCAGCAGAACCGGGACAGGGGGTTCTGGCTACACCTTC. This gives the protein CASRTGTGGSGYTF.

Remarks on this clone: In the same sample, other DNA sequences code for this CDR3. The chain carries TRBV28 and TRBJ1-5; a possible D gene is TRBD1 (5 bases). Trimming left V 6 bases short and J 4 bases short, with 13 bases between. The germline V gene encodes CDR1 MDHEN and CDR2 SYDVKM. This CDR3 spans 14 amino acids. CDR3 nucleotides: TGTGCCAGCAGCCCGGGGGGGAGTAATCAGCCCCAGCATTTT. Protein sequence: CASSPGGSNQPQHF. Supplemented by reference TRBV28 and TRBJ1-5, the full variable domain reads DVKVTQSSRYLVKRTGEKVFLECVQDMDHENMFWYRQDPGLGLRLIYFSYDVKMKEKGDIPEGYSVSREKKERFSLILESASTNQTSMYLCASSPGGSNQPQHFGDGTRLSIL.

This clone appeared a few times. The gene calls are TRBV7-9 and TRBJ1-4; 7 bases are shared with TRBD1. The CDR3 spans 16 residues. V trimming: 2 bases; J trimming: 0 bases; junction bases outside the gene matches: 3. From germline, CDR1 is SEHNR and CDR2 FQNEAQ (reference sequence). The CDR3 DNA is TGTGCCAGCAGCTTAAAAGGGGGCACAACTAATGAAAAACTGTTTTTT. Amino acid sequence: CASSLKGGTTNEKLFF.

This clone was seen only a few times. Here the CDR3 reads CASSSLGGQIENIQYF. In DNA, the CDR3 is TGTGCCAGTAGTTCCCTGGGGGGACAGATTGAAAACATTCAGTACTTC. The chain is built from TRBV19 and TRBJ2-4, with D possibly TRBD1 on 7 matching bases. CDR3 length equals 16 residues. Deletions cut 5 bases from V and 5 bases from J, with 19 bases between. Germline-derived CDR1 and CDR2 are LNHDA and SQIVND (reference sequence).

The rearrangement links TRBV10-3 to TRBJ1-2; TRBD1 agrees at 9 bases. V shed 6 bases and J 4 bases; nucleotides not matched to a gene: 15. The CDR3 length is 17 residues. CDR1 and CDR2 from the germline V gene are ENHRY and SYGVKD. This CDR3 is CAISTQSSGTGSYGYTF. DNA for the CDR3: TGTGCCATCAGCACACAGTCTTCCGGGACAGGGAGCTATGGCTACACCTTC.

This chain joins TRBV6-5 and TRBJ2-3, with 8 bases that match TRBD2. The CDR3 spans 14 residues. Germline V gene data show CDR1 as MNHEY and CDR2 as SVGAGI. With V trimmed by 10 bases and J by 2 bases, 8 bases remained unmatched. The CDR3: CATSKRGPTDTQYF. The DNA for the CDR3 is TGTGCCACCTCGAAGCGGGGGCCCACAGATACGCAGTATTTT.

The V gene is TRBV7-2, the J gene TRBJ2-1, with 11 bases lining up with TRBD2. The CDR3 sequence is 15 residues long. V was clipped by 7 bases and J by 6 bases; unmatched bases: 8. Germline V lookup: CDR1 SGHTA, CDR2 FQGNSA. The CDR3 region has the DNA TGTGCCAGCAACGTAGCGGGGGGGCCCTTCAATGAGCAGTTCTTC. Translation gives CASNVAGGPFNEQFF.

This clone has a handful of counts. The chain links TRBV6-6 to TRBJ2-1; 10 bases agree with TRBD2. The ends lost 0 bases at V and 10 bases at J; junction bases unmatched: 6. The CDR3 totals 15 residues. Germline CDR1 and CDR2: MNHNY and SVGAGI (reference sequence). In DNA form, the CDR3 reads TGTGCCAGCAGTTACTCATCGGGACTAGCGAAAGAGCAGTTCTTC. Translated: CASSYSSGLAKEQFF.

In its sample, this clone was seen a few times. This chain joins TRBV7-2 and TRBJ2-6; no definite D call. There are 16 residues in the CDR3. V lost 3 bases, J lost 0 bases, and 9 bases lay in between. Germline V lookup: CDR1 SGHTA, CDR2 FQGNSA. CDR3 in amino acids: CASSLEGNSGANVLTF. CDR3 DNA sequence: TGTGCCAGCAGCTTGGAAGGGAACTCTGGGGCCAACGTCCTGACTTTC.

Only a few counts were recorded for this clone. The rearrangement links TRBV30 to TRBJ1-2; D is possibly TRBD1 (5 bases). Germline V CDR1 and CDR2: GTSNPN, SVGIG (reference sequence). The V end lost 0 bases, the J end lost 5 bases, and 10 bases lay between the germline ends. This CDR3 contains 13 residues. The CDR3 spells CAWSVRGEYGYTF. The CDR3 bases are TGTGCCTGGAGTGTAAGAGGGGAATATGGCTACACCTTC.

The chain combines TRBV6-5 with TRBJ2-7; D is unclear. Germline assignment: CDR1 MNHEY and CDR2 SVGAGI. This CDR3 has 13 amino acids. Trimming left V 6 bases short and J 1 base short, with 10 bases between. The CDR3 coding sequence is TGTGCCAGCAGCCCCCTCGGGTCCTACGAGCAGTACTTC. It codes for CASSPLGSYEQYF.

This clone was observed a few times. Here the CDR3 DNA reads TGTGCCAGCAGTGACGGAAGCTCCTACAATGAGCAGTTCTTC. The encoded protein is CASSDGSSYNEQFF. This chain links TRBV6-1 with TRBJ2-1; D is unresolved. There are 14 residues in the CDR3. Germline lookup yields CDR1 MNHNS and CDR2 SASEGT. V gave up 3 bases and J gave up 0 bases, with 6 bases separating them.

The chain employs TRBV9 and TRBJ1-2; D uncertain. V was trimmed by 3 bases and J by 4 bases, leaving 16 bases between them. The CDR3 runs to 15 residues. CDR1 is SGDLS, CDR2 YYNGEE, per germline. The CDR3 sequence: CASSAGAGASYGYTF. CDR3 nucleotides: TGTGCCAGCAGCGCGGGAGCCGGAGCCAGCTATGGCTACACCTTC.

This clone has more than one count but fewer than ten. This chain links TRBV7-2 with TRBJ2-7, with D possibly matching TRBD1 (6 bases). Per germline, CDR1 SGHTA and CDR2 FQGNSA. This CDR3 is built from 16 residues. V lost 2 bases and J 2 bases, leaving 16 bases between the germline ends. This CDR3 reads CASSLLRGNTAYEQYF. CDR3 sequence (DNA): TGTGCCAGCAGCTTATTGAGGGGGAATACTGCCTACGAGCAGTACTTC.

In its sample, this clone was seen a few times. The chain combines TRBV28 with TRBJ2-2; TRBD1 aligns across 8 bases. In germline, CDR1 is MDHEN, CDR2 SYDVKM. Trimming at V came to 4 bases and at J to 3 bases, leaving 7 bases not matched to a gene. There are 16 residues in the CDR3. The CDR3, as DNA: TGTGCCAGCAGTTCCCCGGGACAGGCTTACACCGGGGAGCTGTTTTTT. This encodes CASSSPGQAYTGELFF.

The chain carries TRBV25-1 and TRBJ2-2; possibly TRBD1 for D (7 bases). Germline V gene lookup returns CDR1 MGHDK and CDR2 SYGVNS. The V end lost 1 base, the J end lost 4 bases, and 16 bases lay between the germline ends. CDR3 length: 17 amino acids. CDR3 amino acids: CASSEFGGTDVTGELFF. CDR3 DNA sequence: TGTGCCAGCAGTGAATTCGGCGGGACAGATGTCACCGGGGAGCTGTTTTTT.

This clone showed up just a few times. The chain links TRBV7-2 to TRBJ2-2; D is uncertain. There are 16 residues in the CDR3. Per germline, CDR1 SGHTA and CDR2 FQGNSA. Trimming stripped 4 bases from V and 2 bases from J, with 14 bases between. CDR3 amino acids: CASSSSSTLNTGELFF. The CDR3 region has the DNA TGTGCCAGCAGCTCGTCCTCGACTTTAAACACCGGGGAGCTGTTTTTT.